This record looks at one T cell receptor beta chain sequence and its context. The antigen is undetermined. Genomic DNA, serving as template, underwent TCR beta VDJ and CDR3 profiling. A single record per CDR3 protein comes from TCRdb applying MiXCR to the reads. The table records 150,000 to 200,000 distinct CDR3 sequences, less than 65% of them present only once. Germline V gene data show CDR1 as LGHNT and CDR2 as FRNRAP. This CDR3 comprises 13 residues. The data are from a study of CD8+CD57+ T cells in acquired aplastic anemia. Looking at the study overall: Roughly 3 ug was the average amount of DNA from sorted CD4+ and CD8+ cells. Study-wide findings and caveats: Shared by patients and controls, 25 to 30 CD8+ CDR3s were abundant in patients. A significant difference in CD8+ Simpson's diversity between patients and controls was not found.

V usage is TRBV12-5 and J usage is TRBJ1-2; TRBD1 matches 7 bases. This clonotype originated in a human donor with severe aplastic anemia or a healthy control (not recorded which). Sequenced material: sorted CD4+, CD8+, or CD8+CD57+ T cells (not recorded which) from PBMCs. The CDR3 coding sequence is TGTGCCAGCATTACAACCGCAGGGGGTGGCTACACCTTC. It encodes CASITTAGGGYTF. Full variable domain (rest looked up from reference TRBV12-5 and TRBJ1-2): DARVTQTPRHKVTEMGQEVTMRCQPILGHNTVFWYRQTMMQGLELLAYFRNRAPLDDSGMPKDRFSAEMPDATLATLKIQPSEPRDSAVYFCASITTAGGGYTFGSGTRLTVV.